Shown below are 30 T cell receptor beta chains from a single sample sequenced in a study of human T cells and chemical hapten exposure. Using its own MiXCR run on the RACE reads, TCRdb lists one record per CDR3 protein. Among 35,000 to 55,000 distinct CDR3 sequences listed, around a tenth were seen once. Time point defined: patch test 2, 6 weeks after DPC sensitization. As for treatment: therapeutic diphenylcyclopropenone sensitization with weekly scalp DPC. Extraction of total RNA was performed on unfractionated whole blood. The specimen comprised whole blood, sampled in connection with sensitization to the hapten diphenylcyclopropenone (DPC). The receptors shown here come from a woman aged 25 to 39 with alopecia areata. Some clones in this sample may be carry-over from other donors' samples.

This clonotype was picked up many times. This rearrangement joins TRBV7-3 to TRBJ2-1, with D possibly matching TRBD1 (5 bases). The CDR3 spans 17 residues. Germline CDR1 reads SGHTA; CDR2 reads FQGTGA. V lost 0 bases, J lost 6 bases, and 18 bases lay in between. The DNA of the CDR3 is TGTGCCAGCAGCTTAACGTTCGGGCAGGGTAACCTCAATGAGCAGTTCTTC. Amino acids: CASSLTFGQGNLNEQFF. The whole variable domain, remainder taken from reference TRBV7-3 and TRBJ2-1, is GAGVSQTPSNKVTEKGKYVELRCDPISGHTALYWYRQSLGQGPEFLIYFQGTGAADDSGLPNDRFFAVRPEGSVSTLKIQRTERGDSAVYLCASSLTFGQGNLNEQFFGPGTRLTVL.

This clonotype was found many times. CDR3 bases: TGCAGTGCTACCCCCTCTAGCGGGGGGACCCGGAGAGATACGCAGTATTTT. It specifies CSATPSSGGTRRDTQYF. This chain uses TRBV20-1 with TRBJ2-3, with 11 bases that match TRBD2. The CDR3 contains 17 residues. V shed 4 bases, J shed 5 bases, and the junction held 14 bases outside the gene matches. Germline-derived CDR1 and CDR2 are DFQATT and SNEGSKA (reference sequence).

This clonotype was seen more than once but under ten times. The chain recombines TRBV9 with TRBJ1-6; perhaps TRBD1 as D (5 bases). This CDR3 has 12 amino acids. The germline gives CDR1 SGDLS, CDR2 YYNGEE. V gave up 5 bases and J gave up 12 bases, with 12 bases separating them. The CDR3 loop is CASSTDSRPLHF. The CDR3 nucleotides are TGTGCCAGCAGTACCGACAGCCGACCCCTCCACTTT.

This chain connects TRBV27 to TRBJ2-1; D may be TRBD2 (5 bases). The CDR3 is 15 amino acids. Trimming took 3 bases from V and 4 from J, leaving 13 bases between them. Germline V CDR1 and CDR2: MNHEY, SMNVEV (reference sequence). This CDR3 reads CASSFGAELYNEQFF. For the CDR3, the DNA is TGTGCCAGCAGTTTTGGAGCGGAGTTGTACAATGAGCAGTTCTTC.

The gene calls are TRBV20-1 and TRBJ2-3, with D possibly matching TRBD2 (7 bases). The germline V gene encodes CDR1 DFQATT and CDR2 SNEGSKA (reference sequence). There are 15 residues in the CDR3. Trimming cost V 5 bases and J 4 bases, with 19 bases left between them. Here the CDR3 DNA reads TGCAGTGCTGCCCTTGGGGGGGGCCTTTCAGATACGCAGTATTTT. Translated: CSAALGGGLSDTQYF.

This clonotype appeared many times. This CDR3 reads CASSSDRERGADTQYF. CDR3 coding DNA: TGCGCCAGCAGCTCCGACAGGGAAAGAGGGGCAGATACGCAGTATTTT. This chain links TRBV5-1 with TRBJ2-3, with 7 bases aligning to TRBD1. CDR1 is SGHRS, CDR2 YFSETQ, per germline. The CDR3 is 16 residues long. With 3 bases clipped from V and 4 bases from J, the junction kept 11 bases outside the gene matches.

This clonotype was detected many times. The chain recombines TRBV6-5 with TRBJ1-4, with 10 bases lining up with TRBD1. Germline-derived CDR1 and CDR2 are MNHEY and SVGAGI. The CDR3 has 14 residues. After removal of 4 bases from V and 7 bases from J, the junction contained 3 bases not matched to a gene. The CDR3 DNA reads TGTGCCAGCAGTTGGGACAGGGGAAGTGAAAAACTGTTTTTT. Protein product: CASSWDRGSEKLFF.

This clonotype was counted ten times or more. This chain links TRBV15 with TRBJ2-5; 8 nucleotides align to TRBD2. The V segment lost 7 bases and the J segment 4 bases; nucleotides outside the gene matches: 8. The CDR3 runs 14 residues. Germline V gives CDR1 LNHNV, CDR2 YYDKDF (reference sequence). DNA for the CDR3: TGTGCCACCACAGCAGGCGGGGGGACAGAGACCCAGTACTTC. It codes for CATTAGGGTETQYF.

This clonotype was detected ten times or more. This chain joins TRBV13 and TRBJ2-1; D is ambiguous. V lost 4 bases, J lost 0 bases, and 10 bases lay in between. The CDR3 is 15 residues long. Germline CDR1 PRHDT, CDR2 FYEKMQ (reference sequence). The CDR3 coding sequence is TGTGCCAGCAGCTCCTACATACGCTCCTACAATGAGCAGTTCTTC. It yields the protein CASSSYIRSYNEQFF.

The chain couples TRBV7-7 to TRBJ2-2, with D perhaps given as TRBD1 or TRBD2 (6 bases each). V was shortened by 2 bases and J by 1 base, with 11 bases between the two germline ends. This CDR3 contains 16 residues. Germline V gene lookup returns CDR1 SSHAT and CDR2 FNYEAQ (reference sequence). The CDR3 bases are TGTGCCAGCAGCTTACTGCGGGGACAGAACACCGGGGAGCTGTTTTTT. Translation: CASSLLRGQNTGELFF.

This clonotype was counted at least ten times. This chain links TRBV9 with TRBJ1-6, with D possibly TRBD1 on 5 matching bases. From germline, CDR1 is SGDLS and CDR2 YYNGEE. This CDR3 region has 15 residues. Trimming shortened V by 0 bases and J by 5 bases, and 9 bases separated the two germline ends. CDR3: CASSVDQGHNSPLHF. The DNA for the CDR3 is TGTGCCAGCAGCGTAGACCAGGGCCATAATTCACCCCTCCACTTT.

V is TRBV11-1 and J is TRBJ2-3; D is perhaps TRBD2 (6 bases). Trimming took 0 bases from V and 1 from J, leaving 11 bases between them. CDR1 SGHAT and CDR2 FQDESV come from the germline V gene (reference sequence). CDR3 size: 16 residues. Written as DNA, the CDR3 is TGTGCCAGCAGCTTAGCGGCGGCGGGGCGCACAGATACGCAGTATTTT. It specifies CASSLAAAGRTDTQYF.

This clonotype was recorded only once. V and J are TRBV19 and TRBJ2-1, with 7 bases matching TRBD2. Per the germline V gene, CDR1 is LNHDA and CDR2 is SQIVND (reference sequence). This CDR3 spans 14 amino acids. V gave up 6 bases and J gave up 4 bases; unmatched junction bases: 6. CDR3 sequence: CASRSGATYNEQFF. As DNA, the CDR3 is TGTGCCAGTAGGAGCGGGGCTACTTACAATGAGCAGTTCTTC. The full variable domain, in which reference TRBV19 and TRBJ2-1 provide the parts outside the CDR3, is DGGITQSPKYLFRKEGQNVTLSCEQNLNHDAMYWYRQDPGQGLRLIYYSQIVNDFQKGDIAEGYSVSREKKESFPLTVTSAQKNPTAFYLCASRSGATYNEQFFGPGTRLTVL.

This clonotype was observed at least ten times. The chain joins TRBV3-1 to TRBJ2-1, with D maybe TRBD2 (5 bases). Per germline, CDR1 LGHDT and CDR2 YNNKEL (reference sequence). The CDR3 consists of 16 residues. The germline V and J ends were trimmed by 3 bases and 6 bases, with 18 bases remaining between them. In DNA, the CDR3 is TGTGCCAGCAGCCAGGGAGACCCCATTGGTGTCAATGAGCAGTTCTTC. Protein: CASSQGDPIGVNEQFF.

The CDR3: CSVEDLPGQPQHF. CDR3 bases: TGCAGCGTTGAAGATCTTCCCGGTCAGCCCCAGCATTTT. The chain carries TRBV29-1 and TRBJ1-5; no firm D call. CDR3 size: 13 residues. Germline CDR1 SQVTM, CDR2 ANQGSEA. Trimming took off 0 bases at V and 6 bases at J, with 9 bases between the two ends. The full variable domain, in which reference TRBV29-1 and TRBJ1-5 provide the parts outside the CDR3, is SAVISQKPSRDICQRGTSLTIQCQVDSQVTMMFWYRQQPGQSLTLIATANQGSEATYESGFVIDKFPISRPNLTFSTLTVSNMSPEDSSIYLCSVEDLPGQPQHFGDGTRLSIL.

This clonotype showed up just a few times. V usage is TRBV5-1 and J usage is TRBJ2-6; D uncertain. Per germline, CDR1 SGHRS and CDR2 YFSETQ. The CDR3 contains 16 residues. Trimming cost V 0 bases and J 4 bases, with 11 bases left between them. The chain's CDR3 is CASSLGPNLGANVLTF. CDR3 nucleotides: TGCGCCAGCAGCTTGGGTCCAAACCTAGGGGCCAACGTCCTGACTTTC.

This clonotype was observed at least ten times. The V gene is TRBV7-2, the J gene TRBJ1-1; D is unresolved. The V end lost 3 bases, the J end lost 3 bases, and 8 bases lay between the germline ends. Germline CDR1 is SGHTA and CDR2 is FQGNSA. The CDR3 has 13 residues. The CDR3 is CASSFTEDTEAFF. The CDR3, as DNA: TGTGCCAGCAGCTTTACAGAGGACACTGAAGCTTTCTTT.

The chain employs TRBV29-1 and TRBJ2-3; a weak D match, TRBD2 (5 bases). Germline V lookup: CDR1 SQVTM, CDR2 ANQGSEA. The ends were cut back, 0 bases at V and 3 bases at J, with 13 bases in the middle. The length of the CDR3 is 15 residues. CDR3 DNA sequence: TGCAGCGTTGAAGATAGTTTCTCGGGAACAGATACGCAGTATTTT. Residues: CSVEDSFSGTDTQYF.

This clonotype showed up just a few times. This chain uses TRBV5-1 with TRBJ2-2, with unresolved D. The CDR3 sequence is 12 residues long. CDR1 SGHRS and CDR2 YFSETQ come from the germline V gene. Trimming left V 0 bases short and J 6 bases short, with 3 bases between. CDR3 nucleotide sequence: TGCGCCAGCAGCTTGGCACCCGGGGAGCTGTTTTTT. It encodes CASSLAPGELFF.

This clonotype appeared a few times. This chain connects TRBV7-2 to TRBJ2-1; the D is unclear. Trimming left V 0 bases short and J 4 bases short, with 4 bases between. The CDR3 extends over 13 amino acids. Per the germline V gene, CDR1 is SGHTA and CDR2 is FQGNSA. CDR3 sequence (DNA): TGTGCCAGCAGCTTAGCTCCGTACAATGAGCAGTTCTTC. Its protein product is CASSLAPYNEQFF.

The J gene is TRBJ2-2, the V gene TRBV21-1; TRBD1, the D gene given by the table, was not confirmed from the DNA. TRBV21-1 is a known pseudogene. There are 15 residues in the CDR3. For the CDR3, the DNA is TGTGCCAGCAGCCCCGGGGGGGTCGACACCGGGGAGCTGTTTTTT. It translates to CASSPGGVDTGELFF.

This clonotype was counted a few times. The chain is built from TRBV20-1 and TRBJ2-7, with 7 bases matching TRBD1. This CDR3 has 14 residues. The germline CDR1 and CDR2 sequences are DFQATT and SNEGSKA (reference sequence). Trimming removed 6 bases from V and 0 bases from J; junction bases left unmatched: 8. Here the CDR3 DNA reads TGCAGTGCGGTAGAGACAGGGCCCTCCTACGAGCAGTACTTC. This gives the protein CSAVETGPSYEQYF.

This clonotype was seen once. This chain joins TRBV12-3 or TRBV12-4 and TRBJ2-7; tentative D call: TRBD1 (6 bases). Deletions cut 5 bases from V and 6 bases from J, with 23 bases between. The CDR3 sequence is 16 residues long. CDR3 protein: CASSEAGQGRRAEQYF. CDR3 sequence (DNA): TGTGCCAGCAGTGAGGCCGGGCAGGGGCGGCGGGCCGAGCAGTACTTC.

Comments on this clonotype: Just one base apart from a much larger clone, this may be a read error. The J gene is TRBJ2-7, the V gene TRBV27; 8 nucleotides align to TRBD1. J was trimmed by 5 bases and V by 11 bases; bases with no gene match: 11. CDR1 is MNHEY and CDR2 is SMNVEV in the germline V gene (reference sequence). This CDR3 contains 13 residues. The CDR3 DNA reads as TGTGCCGGCCAGAAACAGGGGGTGAACGAGCAGTACTTC. Translating gives CAGQKQGVNEQYF.

Here the CDR3 reads CASSLETSRYNEQFF. As DNA, the CDR3 is TGTGCCAGCAGCTTAGAGACTAGCAGATACAATGAGCAGTTCTTC. The rearrangement links TRBV7-9 to TRBJ2-1; 7 bases fit TRBD2. Germline loops: CDR1 SEHNR, CDR2 FQNEAQ (reference sequence). Germline trimming cut 1 base from V and 4 bases from J; bases unmatched to any gene: 4. The CDR3 loop spans 15 amino acids.

A few counts support this clonotype. The chain combines TRBV27 with TRBJ2-1; D could derive from TRBD1 or TRBD2 (5 bases each). The V gene's germline CDR1 is MNHEY and CDR2 SMNVEV (reference sequence). The CDR3 has 14 amino acids. Deletions cut 4 bases from V and 2 bases from J, with 9 bases between. DNA for the CDR3: TGTGCCAGCAGTTGGGACGGACCCTACAATGAGCAGTTCTTC. This codes for CASSWDGPYNEQFF.

Only a few counts were recorded for this clonotype. This sequence joins TRBV20-1 and TRBJ2-1; 9 nucleotides agree with TRBD1. The V gene end was trimmed by 4 bases and the J gene end by 7 bases; junction bases not matched to a gene: 11. CDR3 length: 15 amino acids. Per germline, CDR1 DFQATT and CDR2 SNEGSKA (reference sequence). The CDR3 DNA sequence: TGCAGTGCTACCCTGACAGGGGGTCGTCAGAATGAGCAGTTCTTC. Its translation: CSATLTGGRQNEQFF.

This clonotype has a count of ten or more. The rearrangement uses TRBV4-1 and TRBJ2-2, with D unresolved. V was pared by 4 bases and J by 0 bases, with 9 bases between. Looked up from germline, CDR1 is MGHRA and CDR2 is YSYEKL. This CDR3 has 15 residues. In DNA form, the CDR3 reads TGCGCCAGCAGCCCCATCGCCGCGAACACCGGGGAGCTGTTTTTT. Translation gives CASSPIAANTGELFF.

This sequence joins TRBV5-5 and TRBJ1-1; TRBD1 might be the D (6 bases). Germline V gene data show CDR1 as SGHKS and CDR2 as YYEKEE (reference sequence). CDR3 size: 13 residues. V was clipped by 3 bases and J by 6 bases, with 12 bases between them. CDR3 DNA: TGTGCCAGCAGCTGGGACATTCGTCCTGAAGCTTTCTTT. Protein product: CASSWDIRPEAFF.

The table lists this clonotype with a few counts. This chain connects TRBV24-1 to TRBJ2-1; D is uncertain. This CDR3 contains 15 residues. The V end lost 1 base, the J end lost 5 bases, and 11 bases lay between the germline ends. Germline lookup yields CDR1 KGHDR and CDR2 SFDVKD. The CDR3 protein is CATSDFSLDNNEQFF. CDR3 nucleotide sequence: TGTGCCACCAGTGATTTCAGCCTCGACAACAATGAGCAGTTCTTC.